This TCR beta chain emerged from a study of blood T cell repertoires in COVID-19. Study-wide background: Donors in the United States, Italy and Spain gave samples during acute or convalescent COVID-19. T cells, B-cell-depleted T cells, or PBMCs supplied cDNA or gDNA.

Repertoires were generated with immunoSEQ multiplex PCR, while TCRdb's copy carries only in-frame clones and drops some. Of 60,000 to 65,000 clones listed, roughly 90% are singletons. CDR1 SGHDT and CDR2 YYEEEE come from the germline V gene. The CDR3 extends over 15 amino acids. Trimming removed 4 bases from V and 4 bases from J; junction bases left unmatched: 5. V usage is TRBV5-6 and J usage is TRBJ2-1, with TRBD2 matching over 10 bases. The source of this sequence is a woman of 80 years or more with active COVID-19. Sequenced sample: peripheral blood. CDR3 amino acids: CASSSSGRTYNEQFF. CDR3 nucleotide sequence: TGTGCCAGCAGCAGTAGCGGGAGGACTTACAATGAGCAGTTCTTC.